The 16 T cell receptor beta chains below come from one sample, sequenced in a study of early T cells in non-severe SARS-CoV-2 infection. TCRdb reanalysed the 5' RACE reads using MiXCR and keeps one entry per CDR3 protein. The sample has some 70,000 distinct CDR3 sequences, around 4.9% seen once; the top ten hold around 5%. Sequenced input: whole blood. These receptors were collected from an adult who was a healthcare worker with PCR-confirmed SARS-CoV-2 infection or an uninfected control (not recorded which).

Many counts were recorded for this clonotype. This chain connects TRBV11-3 to TRBJ2-3; a weak D match, TRBD2 (6 bases). The CDR3 extends over 14 amino acids. The germline V and J ends were trimmed by 4 bases and 5 bases, with 13 bases remaining between them. Germline-derived CDR1 and CDR2 are SGHNT and YENEEA. CDR3 sequence reads: CASSSGTSRDTQYF. In DNA, the CDR3 is TGTGCCAGCAGCTCCGGGACTTCGAGAGATACGCAGTATTTT.

This clonotype was seen at least ten times. The chain employs TRBV5-4 and TRBJ1-2; D not certain. The germline CDR1 and CDR2 sequences are SGHNT and YYREEE (reference sequence). This CDR3 has 13 amino acids. V was cut by 1 base and J by 3 bases, with 7 bases left in between. The CDR3 reads CASSLSTDYGYTF. For the CDR3, the DNA is TGTGCCAGCAGCTTGTCCACTGACTATGGCTACACCTTC.

This clonotype was counted many times. The chain recombines TRBV6-5 with TRBJ2-1; 7 positions agree with TRBD1. The CDR3 loop spans 16 amino acids. The V segment lost 6 bases and the J segment 3 bases; nucleotides outside the gene matches: 11. Germline values: CDR1 MNHEY, CDR2 SVGAGI. Here the CDR3 reads CASSGVQGVLYNEQFF. Written as DNA, the CDR3 is TGTGCCAGCAGCGGGGTTCAGGGGGTCCTCTACAATGAGCAGTTCTTC.

This clonotype appeared a few times. The genes are TRBV6-1 and TRBJ1-3; the match to TRBD1 covers 7 bases. The CDR3 runs 15 residues. Germline V CDR1 and CDR2: MNHNS, SASEGT. The V and J ends lost 3 bases and 0 bases, in that order; junction bases with no gene match: 2. The CDR3, as DNA: TGTGCCAGCAGTGATGGGGACAGCTCTGGAAACACCATATATTTT. This codes for CASSDGDSSGNTIYF.

This clonotype showed up just a few times. J is TRBJ2-7 and V is TRBV7-2; 9 positions agree with TRBD1. CDR3 length: 15 residues. After removal of 2 bases from V and 5 bases from J, the junction contained 7 bases not matched to a gene. The V gene's germline CDR1 is SGHTA and CDR2 FQGNSA. CDR3 residues: CASSLLGRDRDEQYF. CDR3 sequence (DNA): TGTGCCAGCAGCTTACTGGGTCGGGACAGGGACGAGCAGTACTTC.

The V and J genes are TRBV20-1 and TRBJ2-1; D might be TRBD2 (5 bases). The V gene's germline CDR1 is DFQATT and CDR2 SNEGSKA (reference sequence). The CDR3 runs to 14 residues. V shed 3 bases and J shed 1 base, with 10 bases lying between them. CDR3 loop: CSASRPGSYNEQFF. The CDR3 region has the DNA TGCAGTGCTAGTCGACCGGGGTCCTACAATGAGCAGTTCTTC.

The table lists this clonotype with many counts. V and J are TRBV6-5 and TRBJ2-1, with 7 bases lining up with TRBD2. The germline gives CDR1 MNHEY, CDR2 SVGAGI. The CDR3 consists of 17 residues. The V gene end was trimmed by 6 bases and the J gene end by 5 bases; junction bases not matched to a gene: 16. The CDR3 loop is CASRSSGGAGNNNEQFF. Written as DNA, the CDR3 is TGTGCCAGCAGGTCGAGCGGTGGAGCGGGGAACAACAATGAGCAGTTCTTC.

This clonotype was recorded at least ten times. The gene calls are TRBV4-1 and TRBJ2-7; 8 bases agree with TRBD1. Germline values: CDR1 MGHRA, CDR2 YSYEKL. Trimming at V came to 3 bases and at J to 3 bases, leaving 7 bases not matched to a gene. This CDR3 region has 15 residues. The CDR3 protein is CASSQTGTGDYEQYF. CDR3 bases: TGCGCCAGCAGCCAGACCGGGACAGGTGACTACGAGCAGTACTTC.

This clonotype has ten or more counts. V usage is TRBV3-1 and J usage is TRBJ2-7; 8 positions match TRBD2. V gave up 4 bases and J gave up 3 bases; unmatched junction bases: 5. The V gene's germline CDR1 is LGHDT and CDR2 YNNKEL (reference sequence). The CDR3 runs 14 residues. The CDR3 here is CASSRSGRLYEQYF. DNA of the CDR3: TGTGCCAGCAGCCGGAGCGGGAGACTCTACGAGCAGTACTTC.

This clonotype was counted only a few times. The chain recombines TRBV9 with TRBJ2-2; 9 nucleotides match TRBD1. Unmatched junction bases numbered 8, after V lost 4 bases and J lost 7 bases. This CDR3 has 15 amino acids. CDR1 and CDR2 (germline): SGDLS, YYNGEE. CDR3 bases: TGTGCCAGCAGCTTCACAGGGGGCGCGTTCGGGGAGCTGTTTTTT. Protein product: CASSFTGGAFGELFF.

The chain combines TRBV6-5 with TRBJ2-7; possible D gene TRBD1, 6 bases. The CDR3 loop spans 14 amino acids. CDR1 and CDR2 from the germline V gene are MNHEY and SVGAGI. Between the trimmed V and J ends, which lost 2 bases and 4 bases, there was a span of 12 bases. CDR3 protein: CASSYKRQVYEQYF. In nucleotides, the CDR3 is TGTGCCAGCAGTTACAAAAGACAGGTGTACGAGCAGTACTTC.

In its sample, this clonotype was seen many times. The rearrangement joins TRBV11-3 to TRBJ2-1; 12 nucleotides agree with TRBD1. The ends lost 4 bases at V and 9 bases at J; junction bases unmatched: 4. The V gene's germline CDR1 is SGHNT and CDR2 YENEEA. CDR3 size: 14 residues. CDR3 in DNA: TGTGCCAGCAGCTCCGGGACAGGGGGCACTGAGCAGTTCTTC. Translated: CASSSGTGGTEQFF.

This clonotype has ten or more counts. This chain joins TRBV6-1 and TRBJ1-6, with 11 bases identical to TRBD1. The germline gives CDR1 MNHNS, CDR2 SASEGT. J lost 10 bases, V lost 0 bases, and 2 bases had no gene match. The CDR3 loop spans 15 amino acids. The CDR3 bases are TGTGCCAGCAGTGAAGCAGGACAGGGGGCGTCACCCCTCCACTTT. Amino acids: CASSEAGQGASPLHF.

This clonotype has ten or more counts. V usage is TRBV25-1 and J usage is TRBJ2-1, with no clear D. The CDR3 is 11 amino acids. Deletions cut 4 bases from V and 7 bases from J, with 5 bases between. Germline CDR1 MGHDK, CDR2 SYGVNS. The CDR3 reads CASSARNEQFF. The CDR3 DNA follows: TGTGCCAGCAGTGCGAGGAATGAGCAGTTCTTC.

This clonotype was picked up a small number of times. CDR3 in amino acids: CASGTYTDTQYF. The CDR3, as DNA: TGTGCCAGCGGAACCTACACAGATACGCAGTATTTT. The chain combines TRBV12-3 or TRBV12-4 with TRBJ2-3; D not certain. This CDR3 comprises 12 residues. The V end lost 8 bases, the J end lost 2 bases, and 8 bases lay between the germline ends.

This clonotype came up a few times. V gene TRBV6-5 combines with J gene TRBJ1-2; TRBD1 matches 7 bases. V lost 5 bases to trimming and J lost 6 bases; unmatched junction nucleotides: 6. The CDR3 runs to 13 residues. CDR1 and CDR2 (germline): MNHEY, SVGAGI. Here the CDR3 DNA reads TGTGCCAGCAGTAACAGGGGCGCAGATGGCTACACCTTC. Translation gives CASSNRGADGYTF.